The 21 T cell receptor beta chains reported below all come from one sample, sequenced in a study of blood T cell repertoires in COVID-19. Repertoires were generated with immunoSEQ multiplex PCR, while TCRdb's copy carries only in-frame clones and drops some. The repertoire includes about 340,000 clones, around 82% of them detected once, and almost 3% sits in the top ten. Specimen: peripheral blood. The receptors shown here come from a man aged 25-40 years with active or convalescent COVID-19.

The V and J genes are TRBV28 and TRBJ2-2; a weak D match, TRBD1 (6 bases). Deletions cut 3 bases from V and 2 bases from J, with 7 bases between. This CDR3 spans 14 amino acids. The germline V gene has CDR1 MDHEN and CDR2 SYDVKM. In nucleotides, the CDR3 is TGTGCCAGCAGTTTGGGACAAAACACCGGGGAGCTGTTTTTT. Residues: CASSLGQNTGELFF.

The rearrangement uses TRBV5-5 and TRBJ1-6, with D unclear. The CDR3 loop spans 15 amino acids. Germline V CDR1 and CDR2: SGHKS, YYEKEE (reference sequence). With 0 bases removed from V and 7 bases from J, the gap between germline ends came to 11 bases. CDR3 in amino acids: CASSLGAERNSPLHF. CDR3 nucleotides: TGTGCCAGCAGCTTGGGGGCAGAGCGGAATTCACCCCTCCACTTT.

This rearrangement joins TRBV5-6 to TRBJ2-2; maybe TRBD1 (6 bases). The V gene lost 4 bases and the J gene lost 6 bases, with 16 bases spanning the gap. The germline V gene has CDR1 SGHDT and CDR2 YYEEEE. CDR3 length: 15 residues. CDR3 protein: CASSPTWGRAGELFF. As DNA, the CDR3 is TGTGCCAGCAGCCCAACCTGGGGGCGGGCCGGGGAGCTGTTTTTT. The variable domain in full, completed from reference TRBV5-6 and TRBJ2-2, reads DAGVTQSPTHLIKTRGQQVTLRCSPKSGHDTVSWYQQALGQGPQFIFQYYEEEERQRGNFPDRFSGHQFPNYSSELNVNALLLGDSALYLCASSPTWGRAGELFFGEGSRLTVL.

The chain carries TRBV9 and TRBJ2-1, with TRBD2 matching over 8 bases. Germline assignment: CDR1 SGDLS and CDR2 YYNGEE. This CDR3 comprises 14 residues. V lost 4 bases, J lost 6 bases, and 6 bases stayed unmatched. The DNA of the CDR3 is TGTGCCAGCAGCCCTGGAACTAGCGGCAATGAGCAGTTCTTC. This gives the protein CASSPGTSGNEQFF.

In DNA form, the CDR3 reads TGCAGCGTTGCCGGTGGAAACACCATATATTTT. Its translation: CSVAGGNTIYF. This chain connects TRBV29-1 to TRBJ1-3; no firm D call. Germline V gives CDR1 SQVTM, CDR2 ANQGSEA. V dropped 4 bases and J dropped 3 bases, with 4 bases sitting between them. There are 11 residues in the CDR3. Full variable domain (rest looked up from reference TRBV29-1 and TRBJ1-3): SAVISQKPSRDICQRGTSLTIQCQVDSQVTMMFWYRQQPGQSLTLIATANQGSEATYESGFVIDKFPISRPNLTFSTLTVSNMSPEDSSIYLCSVAGGNTIYFGEGSWLTVV.

The rearrangement joins TRBV14 to TRBJ1-1; 11 nucleotides match TRBD1. V lost 4 bases and J lost 10; bases outside the gene matches: 2. The CDR3 runs to 12 residues. Per germline, CDR1 SGHDN and CDR2 FVKESK. The CDR3, as DNA: TGTGCCAGCAGCCGAGGGACAGGGGGAGCTTTCTTT. Protein: CASSRGTGGAFF.

This clone was found a few times. The CDR3 DNA reads TGTGCCAGCTCACCGGGGGACAGATCTTACAATGAGCAGTTCTTC. Translating it yields CASSPGDRSYNEQFF. The chain carries TRBV18 and TRBJ2-1, with 7 bases lining up with TRBD1. Germline V gene sequence: CDR1 KGHSH, CDR2 LQKENI. V trimming: 3 bases; J trimming: 4 bases; junction bases outside the gene matches: 6. The CDR3 is 15 amino acids.

The chain has TRBV21-1 and TRBJ2-7; TRBD1 was called by the table and not checked on the DNA. TRBV21-1 is a pseudogene locus. This CDR3 is built from 13 residues. The chain's CDR3 is CARSRRLVHEQYF. CDR3 in DNA: TGTGCCAGGAGCCGCAGGTTAGTACACGAGCAGTACTTC.

The V gene is TRBV9, the J gene TRBJ1-5; D is ambiguous. This CDR3 is 14 amino acids long. Germline CDR1 SGDLS, CDR2 YYNGEE. V lost 1 base and J lost 3, with 8 bases in between. The CDR3 sequence: CASSVQGVNQPQHF. For the CDR3, the DNA is TGTGCCAGCAGCGTACAAGGAGTCAATCAGCCCCAGCATTTT.

The chain uses TRBV9 and TRBJ2-5; 9 bases are shared with TRBD2. The CDR3 runs 16 residues. The junction had 3 bases not matched to a gene; V was cut back by 0 bases and J by 0 bases. Germline CDR1 reads SGDLS; CDR2 reads YYNGEE. CDR3 nucleotides: TGTGCCAGCAGCGTAGGAGCGGGAGGCCACCAAGAGACCCAGTACTTC. It specifies CASSVGAGGHQETQYF.

The rearrangement links TRBV10-3 to TRBJ2-1; D may be TRBD1 or TRBD2 (9 bases each). Germline assignment: CDR1 ENHRY and CDR2 SYGVKD. The CDR3 spans 19 residues. Deletions cut 2 bases from V and 8 bases from J, with 28 bases between. Here the CDR3 reads CAISERNRGLASGKDEQFF. CDR3 DNA: TGTGCCATCAGTGAGCGCAACAGGGGGCTGGCTAGCGGGAAGGATGAGCAGTTCTTC.

This clone appeared a few times. V gene TRBV18 combines with J gene TRBJ1-1; D gene ambiguous. CDR3 length equals 15 residues. V was trimmed by 1 base and J by 4 bases, leaving 13 bases between them. Germline loops: CDR1 KGHSH, CDR2 LQKENI. CDR3 bases: TGTGCCAGCTCACCACGCGCCGGGGAGGTCACTGAAGCTTTCTTT. It translates to CASSPRAGEVTEAFF.

With regard to this clone: Other DNA sequences of this sample code for an identical CDR3. This chain links TRBV18 with TRBJ2-1; 8 bases match TRBD1. The germline CDR1 and CDR2 sequences are KGHSH and LQKENI. The CDR3 runs to 15 residues. The V gene end was trimmed by 6 bases and the J gene end by 0 bases; junction bases not matched to a gene: 4. CDR3 sequence reads: CASSPGGGSYNEQFF. CDR3 in DNA: TGTGCCAGCTCCCCAGGGGGCGGCTCCTACAATGAGCAGTTCTTC. The full variable domain, its missing parts supplied by reference TRBV18 and TRBJ2-1, is NAGVMQNPRHLVRRRGQEARLRCSPMKGHSHVYWYRQLPEEGLKFMVYLQKENIIDESGMPKERFSAEFPKEGPSILRIQQVVRGDSAAYFCASSPGGGSYNEQFFGPGTRLTVL.

V usage is TRBV5-5 and J usage is TRBJ1-5; 7 bases are shared with TRBD1. Trimming cost V 0 bases and J 6 bases; bases outside gene matches: 3. CDR1 and CDR2 (germline): SGHKS, YYEKEE (reference sequence). This CDR3 region has 14 residues. The CDR3 sequence is CASSLAGGGQPQHF. The CDR3 region has the DNA TGTGCCAGCAGCTTGGCAGGGGGAGGTCAGCCCCAGCATTTT. The whole variable domain, remainder taken from reference TRBV5-5 and TRBJ1-5, is DAGVTQSPTHLIKTRGQQVTLRCSPISGHKSVSWYQQVLGQGPQFIFQYYEKEERGRGNFPDRFSARQFPNYSSELNVNALLLGDSALYLCASSLAGGGQPQHFGDGTRLSIL.

The rearrangement uses TRBV6-5 and TRBJ1-2; D might be TRBD1 (6 bases). V was clipped by 10 bases and J by 8 bases, with 17 bases between them. CDR3 length equals 12 residues. Germline CDR1 reads MNHEY; CDR2 reads SVGAGI. Here the CDR3 reads CAIYQGLRGYTF. CDR3 DNA sequence: TGTGCCATCTACCAGGGGCTTAGGGGCTACACCTTC.

The chain has TRBV2 and TRBJ2-1, with TRBD2 matching 8 bases. V lost 7 bases to trimming and J lost 5 bases; unmatched junction nucleotides: 10. The CDR3 has 15 residues. Germline V gene sequence: CDR1 SNHLY, CDR2 FYNNEI. DNA of the CDR3: TGTGCCAGCACCCGGACACCGGGAGGGGACAATGAGCAGTTCTTC. Amino acids: CASTRTPGGDNEQFF.

This clone was detected a few times. The chain links TRBV7-3 to TRBJ2-1; a possible D gene is TRBD2 (5 bases). CDR1 SGHTA and CDR2 FQGTGA come from the germline V gene. The CDR3 has 15 amino acids. V was clipped by 5 bases and J by 4 bases, with 15 bases between them. CDR3 amino acids: CASSPEEGPYNEQFF. In nucleotides, the CDR3 is TGTGCCAGCAGCCCCGAAGAGGGTCCGTACAATGAGCAGTTCTTC.

This chain connects TRBV4-1 to TRBJ1-2; D not resolved. The germline V and J ends were trimmed by 0 bases and 0 bases, with 11 bases remaining between them. The germline gives CDR1 MGHRA, CDR2 YSYEKL. This CDR3 contains 16 residues. The CDR3 protein is CASSQEGGVANYGYTF. Written as DNA, the CDR3 is TGCGCCAGCAGCCAAGAAGGCGGCGTAGCTAACTATGGCTACACCTTC.

This clone was observed a single time. J is TRBJ2-7 and V is TRBV9; TRBD1 agrees at 8 bases. Germline CDR1 reads SGDLS; CDR2 reads YYNGEE. After removal of 0 bases from V and 5 bases from J, the junction contained 7 bases not matched to a gene. CDR3 length: 15 amino acids. CDR3 DNA sequence: TGTGCCAGCAGCGTAGACGGCAGGGGGCTTGACGAGCAGTACTTC. It encodes CASSVDGRGLDEQYF.

The gene calls are TRBV6-5 and TRBJ1-3; 9 positions match TRBD1. Germline V gives CDR1 MNHEY, CDR2 SVGAGI. There are 15 residues in the CDR3. V shed 5 bases and J 8 bases; nucleotides not matched to a gene: 10. The CDR3 DNA reads as TGTGCCAGCAGTCAACCCCGACAGGGGGTAGACACCATATATTTT. This encodes CASSQPRQGVDTIYF.

CDR3 protein: CASSQGTIGEKLFF. The DNA for the CDR3 is TGCGCCAGCAGCCAGGGTACTATAGGAGAAAAACTGTTTTTT. The J gene is TRBJ1-4, the V gene TRBV4-3, with D unresolved. V was cut by 3 bases and J by 8 bases, with 13 bases left in between. The CDR3 totals 14 residues. Germline assignment: CDR1 LGHNA and CDR2 YSLEER.